Reported below is one TCR beta chain. Its antigen is unknown. No much larger clonotype is one base removed from it; base qualities were not supplied. Each PCR received spiked-in synthetic TCR analog templates so that absolute template abundance could be estimated from read counts. The immunoSEQ assay used bias-controlled V and J gene primers to amplify TCRbeta CDR3 regions from genomic DNA. Sequencing of rearranged TCRbeta segments was done at approximately 20X coverage. The original methods were these. Clustering was used to correct sequencing errors, and CDR3s were annotated against IMGT to assign V, D and J genes. Only productive TCRbeta rearrangements were used in downstream analyses, excluding out-of-frame or stop-codon sequences. Clonality was computed as one minus Shannon entropy normalized by the log of the number of unique productive sequences. Fisher's exact test with Benjamini-Hochberg correction, using a cutoff of adjusted p below 0.01, was how clones that differed between time points or between blood and tumor were identified. The table was pulled from immuneACCESS by TCRdb, which kept in-frame rearrangements only. Such tables lose some clones; where checked, under half of the loss comes from unresolved V genes, and the rest has no known cause. V, J and clone size were drawn from that table, and D and trimming were deduced from the DNA. Within this sample are approximately 110,000 clones, with approximately 85% of them counted one time only. The leading ten clones occupy 2.4% of the sample.

The cohort comprised about 30 patients with locally advanced or metastatic urothelial carcinoma treated at Memorial Sloan Kettering on a trial protocol. Peripheral blood mononuclear cells were collected pretreatment and during treatment, with between 1 and 8 total time points obtained per patient. The Qiagen DNeasy Blood extraction kit was used to purify genomic DNA from total PBMCs and tumor samples. PBMCs were collected pretreatment and during treatment, and were isolated and stored as previously described. This sample was taken from a study of PD-L1 blockade in urothelial cancer (dated by TCRdb to about 2017). Regarding the research as a whole: Therapy was started in the mid-2010s for all patients, and atezolizumab 1,200 mg was administered intravenously every 3 weeks. About nine tenths of the roughly 30 patients were males with bladder-origin urothelial cancer, and about 60% of the roughly 29 reported a prior smoking history. An ECOG performance status of 0 or 1 was recorded for the patients, and 0 to 3 prior chemotherapy regimens had been received by the patients. Blood samples were analyzed at 3 weeks after treatment start (second dose) and at 6 weeks after treatment start. Blood samples gave median yields of about 140,000 T cells and some 80,000 unique TCRs, along with a median clonality of approximately 0.08. An exploratory multi-omic analysis was conducted of the somatic, immune and clinical correlates of response to PD-L1 blockade with atezolizumab in urothelial cancer. Pretreatment tumor samples, along with matched peripheral blood serially collected before and after atezolizumab treatment, were subjected to TCR sequencing. Durable clinical benefit was defined as a progression-free survival longer than 6 months, and TCR features were additionally tested against progression-free survival and overall survival. In the same patients who had TCR sequencing, pretreatment tumors also underwent whole exome sequencing and RNA sequencing. Roughly 9 patients reached durable clinical benefit, while 20 patients did not. Pretreatment blood TCR-seq was available for around 29 patients, at least one posttreatment blood collection was obtained for approximately 24 patients, and tumor TCR-seq was available for approximately 24 patients. Findings and caveats that apply to the study as a whole: Because the sample size was small (n of about 30) and many of the analyses were exploratory, the results are meant to be hypothesis-generating. Improved progression-free and overall survival was found to be associated with pretreatment peripheral blood TCR clonality below the median. Among patients with durable benefit, tumor-associated TCR clones showed greater expansion in peripheral blood 3 weeks after treatment started (n ≈ 23, p = 0.022).

The receptor was isolated from a man aged 45 to 65 with urothelial cancer. The source material was PBMCs, sampled around atezolizumab (anti-PD-L1) treatment.

CDR3 region: CASSNLRGHVQPQHF. DNA sequence: TGTGCCAGCAGCAATTTGAGGGGGCATGTTCAGCCCCAGCATTTT. In this chain, TRBV21-1 is recombined with TRBJ1-5; the table gives TRBD1 as D, unverified against the DNA. TRBV21-1 is noted as a pseudogene. From the cysteine through the phenylalanine, the CDR3 covers 15 amino acids. The read is trimmed to its CDR3 DNA, 45 bases read in frame from base 1.